This TCR beta chain originates from a study of shared clonotypes between healthy human individuals. Deletions cut 5 bases from V and 4 bases from J, with 20 bases between. The CDR3 has 16 amino acids. This was a deep-level run. Measured with immunoSEQ multiplex PCR; TCRdb has only the in-frame clones, and not every one. Counted here are around 1,000,000 clones, approximately 77% occurring once; the ten biggest clones make up over 0.8%. The V and J genes are TRBV7-1 and TRBJ1-2; D gene uncertain. TRBV7-1 is classed as an ORF, of uncertain function. This TCR came from a man aged 18 to 30 in good health. Some clones in this sample may be carry-over from other donors' samples. Input material: memory CD4+ T cells from PBMCs. As to subset: CD45RA-negative fraction. The CDR3 sequence is CASSHHYEGKTYGYTF. CDR3 bases: TGTGCCAGCAGCCATCACTACGAGGGAAAGACCTATGGCTACACCTTC.